A selection of T cell receptor beta chains follows, all from one sample in a study of blood T cells in healthy people across ages. TCRdb redid the calling of the 5' RACE reads with MiXCR, one entry per CDR3 protein. The data hold hundreds of thousands of distinct CDR3 sequences, with around 36% observed a single time. The sequenced material came from blood. The source of these receptors is a man aged 18 to 30 in good health. Each CDR3 is given with its conserved first and last residue. The D gene is left open where the match is weak. The size field is filled for only some rows; it gives once, few, many or a size class.

j_gene: TRBJ2-3
v_gene: TRBV4-1
abundance: NA
d_gene: TRBD1
len: 14
CDR3nt: TGCGCCAGCAGCCAAGCCCGGACAGGATCGACGCAGTATTTT
CDR3aa: CASSQARTGSTQYF

j_gene: TRBJ1-3
v_gene: TRBV4-2
abundance: NA
d_gene: NA
len: 16
CDR3nt: TGTGCCAGCAGCCAAGAGCCGACGAGCTCTGGAAACACCATATATTTT
CDR3aa: CASSQEPTSSGNTIYF

j_gene: TRBJ2-7
v_gene: TRBV6-2/TRBV6-3
abundance: NA
d_gene: NA
len: 12
CDR3nt: TGTGCCAGCAGTTACTCGTTCGGGGAGCAGTACTTC
CDR3aa: CASSYSFGEQYF

j_gene: TRBJ1-2
v_gene: TRBV6-1
abundance: few
d_gene: TRBD1
len: 12
CDR3nt: TGTGCCAGCGGGGACAGCGAAAAGGCCTACACCTTC
CDR3aa: CASGDSEKAYTF

j_gene: TRBJ1-1
v_gene: TRBV7-2
abundance: NA
d_gene: NA
len: 15
CDR3nt: TGTGCCAGCAGCTTAGAAGTCGGGGGTAACACTGAAGCTTTCTTT
CDR3aa: CASSLEVGGNTEAFF

j_gene: TRBJ1-5
v_gene: TRBV5-1
abundance: few
d_gene: TRBD1
len: 15
CDR3nt: TGCGCCAGCAGCTTGGTGACAGGGGCAAACCAGCCCCAGCATTTT
CDR3aa: CASSLVTGANQPQHF

j_gene: TRBJ2-5
v_gene: TRBV20-1
abundance: few
d_gene: TRBD1
len: 13
CDR3nt: TGCAGTGCTAGGACAGGGTGGCAAGAGACCCAGTACTTC
CDR3aa: CSARTGWQETQYF

j_gene: TRBJ2-1
v_gene: TRBV4-2
abundance: NA
d_gene: NA
len: 16
CDR3nt: TGTGCCAGCAGCCAAGAGCGGGGAACCCTCCTTAATGAGCAGTTCTTC
CDR3aa: CASSQERGTLLNEQFF

j_gene: TRBJ2-7
v_gene: TRBV7-2
abundance: NA
d_gene: TRBD1
len: 15
CDR3nt: TGTGCCAGCAGCACATCCGGGACAGAATCCTACGAGCAGTACTTC
CDR3aa: CASSTSGTESYEQYF

j_gene: TRBJ1-2
v_gene: TRBV20-1
abundance: many
d_gene: NA
len: 12
CDR3nt: TGCAGTGCTAGACGCGGGTTTGAGGGCTACACCTTC
CDR3aa: CSARRGFEGYTF

j_gene: TRBJ2-1
v_gene: TRBV5-1
abundance: NA
d_gene: TRBD2
len: 16
CDR3nt: TGCGCCAGCAGCTTAACTACGGGGGGGCCTGGGAATGAGCAGTTCTTC
CDR3aa: CASSLTTGGPGNEQFF

j_gene: TRBJ1-6
v_gene: TRBV4-3
abundance: few
d_gene: NA
len: 12
CDR3nt: TGCGCCAGCCGCTACGGAAGCTCACCCCTCCACTTT
CDR3aa: CASRYGSSPLHF

j_gene: TRBJ2-5
v_gene: TRBV20-1
abundance: few
d_gene: NA
len: 15
CDR3nt: TGCAGTGCTAGAGATTTGTCCCAAGTTACAGTTGAGCAGTACTTC
CDR3aa: CSARDLSQVTVEQYF

j_gene: TRBJ2-5
v_gene: TRBV2
abundance: many
d_gene: TRBD2
len: 17
CDR3nt: TGTGCCAGCAGAAAGGGCGGGGGGACTTGGAGCCAAGAGACCCAGTACTTC
CDR3aa: CASRKGGGTWSQETQYF

j_gene: TRBJ2-7
v_gene: TRBV10-3
abundance: NA
d_gene: NA
len: 12
CDR3nt: TGTGCCATCAAGCTACTCTCCTACGAGCAGTACTTC
CDR3aa: CAIKLLSYEQYF

j_gene: TRBJ2-1
v_gene: TRBV25-1
abundance: NA
d_gene: TRBD1
len: 13
CDR3nt: TGTGCCAGCAGAGAACAGGGGGTCAATGAGCAGTTCTTC
CDR3aa: CASREQGVNEQFF

j_gene: TRBJ2-1
v_gene: TRBV12-3/TRBV12-4
abundance: NA
d_gene: NA
len: 16
CDR3nt: TGTGCCAGCAGTTTCCGGGGGACAGAAGGGAGAGAGACCCAGTTCTTC
CDR3aa: CASSFRGTEGRETQFF

j_gene: TRBJ2-7
v_gene: TRBV10-3
abundance: few
d_gene: TRBD1
len: 14
CDR3nt: TGTGCCATCAGGGGGGACAGGGACCCCTACGAGCAGTACTTC
CDR3aa: CAIRGDRDPYEQYF

j_gene: TRBJ2-1
v_gene: TRBV5-1
abundance: few
d_gene: TRBD2
len: 15
CDR3nt: TGCGCCAGCAGCCAATTAGCGGGGGGGCTCTATGAGCAGTTCTTC
CDR3aa: CASSQLAGGLYEQFF

j_gene: TRBJ2-4
v_gene: TRBV11-2
abundance: NA
d_gene: NA
len: 18
CDR3nt: TGTGCCAGCACGCCCTCGGGGGTCGGCCGGTCTGCCAAAAACATTCAGTACTTC
CDR3aa: CASTPSGVGRSAKNIQYF

j_gene: TRBJ2-7
v_gene: TRBV25-1
abundance: NA
d_gene: TRBD1
len: 16
CDR3nt: TGTGCCAGCAGTGAATATAAGGGGGCCTACATAGATGAGCAGTACTTC
CDR3aa: CASSEYKGAYIDEQYF

j_gene: TRBJ2-7
v_gene: TRBV5-1
abundance: NA
d_gene: NA
len: 13
CDR3nt: TGCGCCAGCAGCTTGTCCCCCAACTACGAGCAGTACTTC
CDR3aa: CASSLSPNYEQYF

j_gene: TRBJ1-5
v_gene: TRBV2
abundance: few
d_gene: NA
len: 15
CDR3nt: TGTGCCAGCAGGAACGGTGCCCTGGGGAATCAGCCCCAGCATTTT
CDR3aa: CASRNGALGNQPQHF

j_gene: TRBJ1-1
v_gene: TRBV4-1
abundance: few
d_gene: NA
len: 15
CDR3nt: TGCGCCAGCAGCCACTCGGATATAATGAACACTGAAGCTTTCTTT
CDR3aa: CASSHSDIMNTEAFF

j_gene: TRBJ2-1
v_gene: TRBV20-1
abundance: many
d_gene: TRBD1
len: 14
CDR3nt: TGCAGTGCTAACAGGGGCGCCCCCTACAATGAGCAGTTCTTC
CDR3aa: CSANRGAPYNEQFF

j_gene: TRBJ1-4
v_gene: TRBV7-9
abundance: once
d_gene: NA
len: 14
CDR3nt: TGTGCCAGCAGCTTCCCGGGGACCTTTGAAAAACTGTTTTTT
CDR3aa: CASSFPGTFEKLFF

j_gene: TRBJ1-1
v_gene: TRBV2
abundance: few
d_gene: NA
len: 13
CDR3nt: TGTGCCAGCAGGGATCAGGGTAACACTGAAGCTTTCTTT
CDR3aa: CASRDQGNTEAFF

j_gene: TRBJ1-1
v_gene: TRBV24-1
abundance: once
d_gene: NA
len: 12
CDR3nt: TGTGCCACCAGTGACACAGGAGGCGAAGCTTTCTTT
CDR3aa: CATSDTGGEAFF

j_gene: TRBJ2-1
v_gene: TRBV12-3/TRBV12-4
abundance: many
d_gene: NA
len: 16
CDR3nt: TGTGCCAGCTCACCACCGGCAGGGAGCTCCTACAATGAGCAGTTCTTC
CDR3aa: CASSPPAGSSYNEQFF

j_gene: TRBJ1-1
v_gene: TRBV5-1
abundance: NA
d_gene: TRBD1
len: 14
CDR3nt: TGCGCCAGCAGCCCTGGACAGGGGGCGTTTGAAGCTTTCTTT
CDR3aa: CASSPGQGAFEAFF

j_gene: TRBJ2-3
v_gene: TRBV11-2
abundance: many
d_gene: TRBD1
len: 14
CDR3nt: TGTGCCAGCAGCCCAGGGGGTTCCCCAGATACGCAGTATTTT
CDR3aa: CASSPGGSPDTQYF